This T cell receptor beta chain was sequenced in a study of blood T cell repertoires in COVID-19. For the study at large: Donors in the United States, Italy and Spain gave samples during acute or convalescent COVID-19. PBMCs, B-cell-depleted T cells, or T cells were the source of the cDNA or gDNA that made up the material.

The V gene end was trimmed by 4 bases and the J gene end by 2 bases; junction bases not matched to a gene: 7. Germline V lookup: CDR1 LGHDT, CDR2 YNNKEL (reference sequence). This CDR3 comprises 16 residues. Generated by immunoSEQ multiplex PCR, the TCRdb table keeps only in-frame clones and is missing some. The data show about 90,000 clones, about nine tenths seen once. This rearrangement joins TRBV3-1 (or the pseudogene TRBV3-2) to TRBJ2-7; 11 nucleotides line up with TRBD1. The sequence was obtained from a male donor with acute or convalescent COVID-19. Specimen: peripheral blood. The CDR3 sequence: CASSLGTGGGTYEQYF. The CDR3 DNA sequence: TGTGCCAGCAGCCTCGGGACAGGGGGAGGGACCTACGAGCAGTACTTC.